This T cell receptor beta chain is drawn from a study of blood T cell repertoires in COVID-19. V lost 5 bases and J lost 5, with 15 bases in between. The germline V gene encodes CDR1 SEHNR and CDR2 FQNEAQ (reference sequence). The CDR3 has 14 amino acids. Sequencing was performed with immunoSEQ multiplex PCR; in TCRdb, only in-frame clones are kept and a portion is missing. The sample contains about 81,000 clones, around 91% of which appear only once. V is TRBV7-9 and J is TRBJ1-1; D is unclear. Material for sequencing was peripheral blood. This TCR came from a woman aged 45-59 years in a cohort sampled during active COVID-19. The CDR3 reads CASSLDRVSTEAFF. Written as DNA, the CDR3 is TGTGCCAGCAGCCTAGACCGGGTCTCAACTGAAGCTTTCTTT. Using reference TRBV7-9 and TRBJ1-1 for the parts outside the CDR3, the full variable domain is DTGVSQNPRHKITKRGQNVTFRCDPISEHNRLYWYRQTLGQGPEFLTYFQNEAQLEKSRLLSDRFSAERPKGSFSTLEIQRTEQGDSAMYLCASSLDRVSTEAFFGQGTRLTVV.